The clone carrying this TCR beta chain occurred many times. The antigen is unknown. The read is 3 residues too short to cover the CDR3 end, so that end is filled in from the germline J gene. This sample was included in a study of T cell clonality in common variable immunodeficiency. V was clipped by 8 bases and J by 0 bases; unmatched bases: 14. This CDR3 comprises 19 residues. Germline V lookup: CDR1 MDHEN, CDR2 SYDVKM. Clones were sequenced by immunoSEQ multiplex PCR, and TCRdb holds only the in-frame ones, with some missing. The sample is made up of 35,000 to 55,000 clones, none counted only once. The study, taken as a whole, reports: Compared with controls, CVID subjects had fewer shared TCRbeta clones. TCRbeta clonality was increased in CVID versus healthy controls. Reportedly, TCR beta sequences from common variable immunodeficiency showed fewer deletions and N-nucleotide insertions.

This clonotype originated in a person between 18 and 69 years old in good health. J is TRBJ2-4 and V is TRBV28, with 12 bases aligning to TRBD1. The material sequenced was peripheral blood mononuclear cells. Incomplete CDR3 DNA: TGTGCCAGCGCCCCATCCGGGACAGGGGGCCTCATAGCCAAAAACATT. It is translated as CASAPSGTGGLIAKNI. The CDR3 as a whole reads CASAPSGTGGLIAKNIQYF.